The text below deals with one T cell receptor (beta chain). The sample comes from a study of shared clonotypes between healthy human individuals. Sequenced by immunoSEQ multiplex PCR; TCRdb stores in-frame clones only, minus some. The table shows about 1.5 million clones, with roughly 98% occurring only once. The sequenced sample was naive CD4+ T cells sorted from blood. Specified subset: CD45RA+ positively selected. This TCR was recovered from a man aged 25-40 years in good health.

The CDR3 spells CATTWGDSYNEQFF. The DNA of the CDR3 is TGCGCCACGACTTGGGGGGATTCCTACAATGAGCAGTTCTTC. The chain joins TRBV10-2 to TRBJ2-1, with D perhaps matching TRBD2 (6 bases). Trimming pared 10 bases from V and 1 base from J, leaving 14 bases between. The CDR3 is 14 residues long. Germline loops: CDR1 WSHSY, CDR2 SAAADI.